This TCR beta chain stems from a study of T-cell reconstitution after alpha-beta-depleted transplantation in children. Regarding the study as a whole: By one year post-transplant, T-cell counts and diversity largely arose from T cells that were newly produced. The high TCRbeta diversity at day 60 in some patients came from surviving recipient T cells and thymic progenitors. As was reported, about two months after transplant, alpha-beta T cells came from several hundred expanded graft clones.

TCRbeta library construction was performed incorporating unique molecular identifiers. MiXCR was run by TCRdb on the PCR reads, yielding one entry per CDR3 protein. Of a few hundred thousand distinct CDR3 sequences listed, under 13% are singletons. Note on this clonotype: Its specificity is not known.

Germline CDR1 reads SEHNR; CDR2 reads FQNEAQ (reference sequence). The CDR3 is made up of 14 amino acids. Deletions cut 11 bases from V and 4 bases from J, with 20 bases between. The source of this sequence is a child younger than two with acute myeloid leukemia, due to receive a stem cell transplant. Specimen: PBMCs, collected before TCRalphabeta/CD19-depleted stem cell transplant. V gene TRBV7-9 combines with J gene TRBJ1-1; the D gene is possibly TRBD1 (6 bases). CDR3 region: CAGTWRGEGTEAFF. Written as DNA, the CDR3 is TGTGCCGGCACCTGGAGGGGGGAGGGCACTGAAGCTTTCTTT.